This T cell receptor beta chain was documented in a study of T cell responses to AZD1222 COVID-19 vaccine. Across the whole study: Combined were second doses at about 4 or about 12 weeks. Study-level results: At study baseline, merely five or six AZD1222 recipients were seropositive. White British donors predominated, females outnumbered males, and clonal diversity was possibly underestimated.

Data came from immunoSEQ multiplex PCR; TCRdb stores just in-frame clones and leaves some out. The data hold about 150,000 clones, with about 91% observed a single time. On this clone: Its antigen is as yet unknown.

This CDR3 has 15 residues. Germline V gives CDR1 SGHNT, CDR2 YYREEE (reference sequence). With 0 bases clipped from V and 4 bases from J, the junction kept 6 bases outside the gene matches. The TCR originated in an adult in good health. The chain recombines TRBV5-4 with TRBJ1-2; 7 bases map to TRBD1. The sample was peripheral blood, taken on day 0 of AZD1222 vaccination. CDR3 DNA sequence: TGTGCCAGCAGCTTGGGGGGACAGATGGTCTATGGCTACACCTTC. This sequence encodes CASSLGGQMVYGYTF.